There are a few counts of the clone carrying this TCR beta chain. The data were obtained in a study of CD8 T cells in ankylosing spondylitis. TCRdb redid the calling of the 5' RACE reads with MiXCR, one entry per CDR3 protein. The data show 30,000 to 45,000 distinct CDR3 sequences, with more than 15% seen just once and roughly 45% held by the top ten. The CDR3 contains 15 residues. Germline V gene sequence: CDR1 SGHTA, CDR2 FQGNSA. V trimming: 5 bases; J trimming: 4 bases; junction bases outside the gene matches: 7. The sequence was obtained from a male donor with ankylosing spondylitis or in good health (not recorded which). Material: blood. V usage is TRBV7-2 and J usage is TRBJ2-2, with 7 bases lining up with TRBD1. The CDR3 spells CASSAVQGITGELFF. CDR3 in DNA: TGTGCCAGCAGCGCAGTACAGGGGATCACCGGGGAGCTGTTTTTT.